The 3 T cell receptor beta chains below all came from one sample that was sequenced in a study of control samples from healthy donors and cancer patients. Clones were sequenced by immunoSEQ multiplex PCR, and TCRdb holds only the in-frame ones, with some missing. This sample's table has fewer than 250,000 clones. The sample taken for sequencing was blood. The origin of the receptors is a young woman in good health.

In nucleotides, the CDR3 is TGTGCCAGTTTCATCGGGGGGGCTGCAGATACGCAGTATTTT. Its translation is CASFIGGAADTQYF. The V call is TRBV7-2, the J call TRBJ2-3; 8 bases are shared with TRBD2. CDR3 length: 14 amino acids. Germline V gene data show CDR1 as SGHTA and CDR2 as FQGNSA. The J segment lost 4 bases and the V segment lost 9 bases, leaving 9 bases of the junction unmatched.

V and J are TRBV5-5 and TRBJ1-2; 7 nucleotides agree with TRBD1. The V segment lost 3 bases and the J segment 0 bases; nucleotides outside the gene matches: 11. Germline V gene sequence: CDR1 SGHKS, CDR2 YYEKEE (reference sequence). The CDR3 length is 17 residues. CDR3 bases: TGTGCCAGCAGCTCCCGGGACAGAGGGTTGACTAACTATGGCTACACCTTC. Translation gives CASSSRDRGLTNYGYTF.

J is TRBJ2-3 and V is TRBV9; possibly TRBD1 or TRBD2 for D (5 bases each). V lost 7 bases and J lost 0, with 15 bases in between. Germline V gene data show CDR1 as SGDLS and CDR2 as YYNGEE. The CDR3 runs to 15 residues. The CDR3: CASSTGGASTDTQYF. The CDR3 nucleotides are TGTGCCAGCTCTACAGGAGGCGCTAGCACAGATACGCAGTATTTT.